This T cell receptor beta chain was captured by sequencing in a study of identical twins. There are many counts of this clonotype. Antigen unknown. TCRdb passed the 5' RACE reads through MiXCR, listing each CDR3 protein once. The repertoire holds roughly 350,000 distinct CDR3 sequences, with 9% to 10% as singletons. V shed 0 bases and J shed 5 bases, with 7 bases lying between them. The CDR3 is 12 residues long. In germline, CDR1 is DFQATT, CDR2 SNEGSKA (reference sequence). General study findings and limits: Zero-insertion results could be subject to partial confounding by invariant MAIT and iNKT cells.

Sample: naive T cells sorted from blood. The receptor was isolated from a woman aged 45-65 years in good health. This chain joins TRBV20-1 and TRBJ1-2; D uncertain. The CDR3 region is CSARDPLYGYTF. In DNA, the CDR3 is TGCAGTGCTAGAGATCCCCTTTATGGCTACACCTTC.